The rows below give T cell receptor beta chains drawn from one sample of a study of a mutant IDH1 vaccine in newly diagnosed glioma. Measured with immunoSEQ multiplex PCR; TCRdb has only the in-frame clones, and not every one. The sample consists of tens of thousands of clones, roughly 80% of them appearing once. The source material was PBMCs, sampled from a glioma patient treated with radiotherapy, temozolomide or both. These receptors all come from a woman aged 45-65 years with glioma. Each CDR3 is given with its conserved first and last residue. D genes are given only for firm matches. Part of the rows lack a size; the others show once, few, many or a class for expanded clones.

j_gene | d_gene | v_gene | abundance | CDR3nt | CDR3aa
TRBJ2-7 | TRBD1 | TRBV5-1 | once | TGCGCCAGCAGCTCGGGTGGACAGGGTAGCTACGAGCAGTACTTC | CASSSGGQGSYEQYF
TRBJ1-3 | TRBD1 | TRBV30 | NA | TGTGCCTGGAGTGTACGCGGCAGGGGGCATAACACCATATATTTT | CAWSVRGRGHNTIYF
TRBJ2-3 | NA | TRBV19 | NA | TGTGCCTCGAGGGGCAGGGTGACAGATACGCAGTATTTT | CASRGRVTDTQYF
TRBJ1-1 | NA | TRBV7-2 | NA | TGTGCCAGCAGCTTAGAGAGTAAGGACACTGAAGCTTTCTTT | CASSLESKDTEAFF
TRBJ2-7 | NA | TRBV28 | NA | TGTGCCAGCCTGGGTAGGGGGGGACCGTACGAGCAGTACTTC | CASLGRGGPYEQYF
TRBJ1-4 | NA | TRBV19 | NA | TGTGCCAGTAGTATCCAGGCGGGCCAGGTCGAAAAACTGTTTTTT | CASSIQAGQVEKLFF
TRBJ1-2 | NA | TRBV5-6 | NA | TGTGCCAGCAGCTTGGGTCAGGGGAACTATGGCTACACCTTC | CASSLGQGNYGYTF
TRBJ1-5 | NA | TRBV7-9 | NA | TGTGCCAGCAGCTTAGGGGACTACAGGGCTCAGCCCCAGCATTTT | CASSLGDYRAQPQHF
TRBJ1-2 | NA | TRBV5-1 | NA | TGCGCCAGCAAACAGGATCGAGGCTACACCTTC | CASKQDRGYTF
TRBJ2-3 | NA | TRBV30 | NA | TGTGCCTGGAGCCACCGGAGGGGATCCACAGATACGCAGTATTTT | CAWSHRRGSTDTQYF
TRBJ1-1 | TRBD1 | TRBV9 | NA | TGTGCCAGCAGCGTAGTAGGACAGGGGTCGGAAGCTTTCTTT | CASSVVGQGSEAFF
TRBJ1-5 | NA | TRBV19 | NA | TGTGCCAGTAGGTTAATAGAAGGGGTGTTGGGAAGCAATCAGCCCCAGCATTTT | CASRLIEGVLGSNQPQHF
TRBJ1-2 | NA | TRBV2 | once | TGTGCCAGCAGTGAAGCGAGCGGACCATATGGCTACACCTTC | CASSEASGPYGYTF
TRBJ1-5 | NA | TRBV19 | once | TGTGCCAGTAGTATAGTGGGTAGCAATCAGCCCCAGCATTTT | CASSIVGSNQPQHF
TRBJ1-1 | NA | TRBV4-1 | NA | TGCGCCAGCAGCCGCCGATCCTTCAACCAAAACCGGGAAGAAGCTTTCTTT | CASSRRSFNQNREEAFF
TRBJ1-6 | NA | TRBV2 | NA | TGTGCCAGCAGCCCCAAACAGAATTCACCCCTCCACTTT | CASSPKQNSPLHF